This T cell receptor beta chain stems from a study of T cell changes during pregnancy in multiple sclerosis. Here immunoSEQ multiplex PCR was the method, and the copy in TCRdb shows in-frame clones only, minus some. The sample lists approximately 99,000 clones, roughly nine tenths occurring once. The V segment lost 4 bases and the J segment 7 bases; nucleotides outside the gene matches: 7. The CDR3 consists of 14 residues. Looked up from germline, CDR1 is SGHTA and CDR2 is FQGNSA. The TCR originated in a female donor in good health, enrolled as a control in a pregnancy study. Sequenced material: peripheral blood, taken in the second trimester of pregnancy. This chain joins TRBV7-2 and TRBJ2-7; 10 positions agree with TRBD1. The CDR3 loop reads CASSSRQGAGEQYF. The DNA of the CDR3 is TGTGCCAGCAGCTCGCGACAGGGGGCGGGGGAGCAGTACTTC.